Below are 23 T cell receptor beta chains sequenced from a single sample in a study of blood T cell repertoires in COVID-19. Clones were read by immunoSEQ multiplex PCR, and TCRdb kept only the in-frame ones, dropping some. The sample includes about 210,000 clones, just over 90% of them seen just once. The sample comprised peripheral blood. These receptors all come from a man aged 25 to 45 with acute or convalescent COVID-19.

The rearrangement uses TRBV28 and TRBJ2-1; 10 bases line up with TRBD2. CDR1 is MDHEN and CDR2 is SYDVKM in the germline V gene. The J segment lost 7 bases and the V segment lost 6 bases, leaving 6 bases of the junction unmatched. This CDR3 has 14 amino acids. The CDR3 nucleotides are TGTGCCAGCAGGGGTAGCGGGAGGTATAATGAGCAGTTCTTC. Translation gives CASRGSGRYNEQFF.

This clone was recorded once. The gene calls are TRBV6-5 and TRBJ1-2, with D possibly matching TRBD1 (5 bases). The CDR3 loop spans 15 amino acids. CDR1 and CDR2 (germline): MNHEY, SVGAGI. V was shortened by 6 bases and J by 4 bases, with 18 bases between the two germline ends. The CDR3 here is CASSRTSGSRYGYTF. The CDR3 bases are TGTGCCAGCAGCAGAACCTCAGGGTCGCGCTATGGCTACACCTTC.

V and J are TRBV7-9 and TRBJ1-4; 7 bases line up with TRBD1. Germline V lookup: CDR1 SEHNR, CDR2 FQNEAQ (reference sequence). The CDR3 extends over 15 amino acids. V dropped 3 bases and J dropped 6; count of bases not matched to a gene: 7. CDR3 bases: TGTGCCAGCAGCTTCAGGGGGATGCAAGATGAAAAACTGTTTTTT. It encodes CASSFRGMQDEKLFF.

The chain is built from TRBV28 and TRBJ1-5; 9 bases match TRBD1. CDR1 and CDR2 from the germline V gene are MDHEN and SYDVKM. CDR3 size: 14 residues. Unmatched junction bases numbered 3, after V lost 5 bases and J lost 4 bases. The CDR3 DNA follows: TGTGCCAGCAGTCCCGGGACAGGGAATCAGCCCCAGCATTTT. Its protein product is CASSPGTGNQPQHF.

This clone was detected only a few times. The CDR3 DNA is TGTGCCAGCAGGCGGGGACAGAACTATGGCTACACCTTC. It yields the protein CASRRGQNYGYTF. The V and J genes are TRBV6-5 and TRBJ1-2; 7 bases line up with TRBD1. The CDR3 is 13 amino acids. V trimming: 6 bases; J trimming: 2 bases; junction bases outside the gene matches: 3. Germline-derived CDR1 and CDR2 are MNHEY and SVGAGI.

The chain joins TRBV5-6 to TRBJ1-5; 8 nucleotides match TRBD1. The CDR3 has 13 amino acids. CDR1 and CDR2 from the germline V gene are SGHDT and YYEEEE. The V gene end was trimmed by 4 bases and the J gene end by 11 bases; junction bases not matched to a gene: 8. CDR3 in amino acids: CASSRTGRGSQHF. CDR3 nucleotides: TGTGCCAGCAGCAGGACAGGGAGAGGGTCCCAGCATTTT.

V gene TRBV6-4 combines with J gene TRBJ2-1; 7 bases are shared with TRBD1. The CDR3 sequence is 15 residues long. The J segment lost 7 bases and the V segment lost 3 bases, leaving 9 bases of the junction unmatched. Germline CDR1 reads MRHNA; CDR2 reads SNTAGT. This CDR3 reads CASSEDGQVTNEQFF. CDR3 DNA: TGTGCCAGCAGTGAAGACGGACAGGTGACGAATGAGCAGTTCTTC.

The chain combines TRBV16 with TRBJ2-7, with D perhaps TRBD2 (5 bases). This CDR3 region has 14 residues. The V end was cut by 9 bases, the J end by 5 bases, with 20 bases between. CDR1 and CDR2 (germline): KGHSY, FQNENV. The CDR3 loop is CASQGGFPAHEQYF. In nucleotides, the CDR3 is TGTGCCAGTCAAGGAGGCTTCCCCGCTCACGAGCAGTACTTC.

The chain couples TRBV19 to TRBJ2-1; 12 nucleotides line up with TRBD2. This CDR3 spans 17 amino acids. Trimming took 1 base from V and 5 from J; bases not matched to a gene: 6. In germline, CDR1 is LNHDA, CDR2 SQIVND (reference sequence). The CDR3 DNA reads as TGTGCCAGTAGTATAGGGGTGGGACTAGCGGGTAACAATGAGCAGTTCTTC. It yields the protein CASSIGVGLAGNNEQFF.

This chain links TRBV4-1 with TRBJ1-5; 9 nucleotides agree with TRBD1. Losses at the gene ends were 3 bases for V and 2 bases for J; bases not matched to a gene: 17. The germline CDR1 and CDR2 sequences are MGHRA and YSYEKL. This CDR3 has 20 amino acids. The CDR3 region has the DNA TGCGCCAGCAGCCATCCACGGACAGGGGCCCCTGGTCGACGCAATCAGCCCCAGCATTTT. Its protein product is CASSHPRTGAPGRRNQPQHF.

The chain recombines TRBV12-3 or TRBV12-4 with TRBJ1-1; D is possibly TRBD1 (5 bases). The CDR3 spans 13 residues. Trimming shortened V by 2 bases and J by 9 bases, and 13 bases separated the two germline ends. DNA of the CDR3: TGTGCCAGCAGTTTACTGAGGACATCAAAAGCTTTCTTT. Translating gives CASSLLRTSKAFF.

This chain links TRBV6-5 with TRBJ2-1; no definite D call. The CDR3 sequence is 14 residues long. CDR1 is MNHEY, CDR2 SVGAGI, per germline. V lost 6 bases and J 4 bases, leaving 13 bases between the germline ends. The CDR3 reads CASSNPPGYNEQFF. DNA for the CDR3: TGTGCCAGCAGCAATCCCCCGGGTTACAATGAGCAGTTCTTC.

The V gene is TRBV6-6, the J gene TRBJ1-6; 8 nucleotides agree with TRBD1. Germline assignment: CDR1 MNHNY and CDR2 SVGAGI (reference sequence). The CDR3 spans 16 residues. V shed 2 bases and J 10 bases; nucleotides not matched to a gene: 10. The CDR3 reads CASSYTGQGSGSPLHF. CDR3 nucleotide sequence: TGTGCCAGCAGTTACACCGGACAGGGTTCCGGGTCACCCCTCCACTTT.

The CDR3 loop is CASSSFPTTGFNYGYTF. CDR3 sequence (DNA): TGTGCCAGCAGCTCCTTTCCGACGACAGGGTTTAACTATGGCTACACCTTC. The rearrangement uses TRBV5-5 and TRBJ1-2, with TRBD1 matching over 7 bases. Germline V lookup: CDR1 SGHKS, CDR2 YYEKEE (reference sequence). V dropped 3 bases and J dropped 1; count of bases not matched to a gene: 12. The CDR3 consists of 17 residues.

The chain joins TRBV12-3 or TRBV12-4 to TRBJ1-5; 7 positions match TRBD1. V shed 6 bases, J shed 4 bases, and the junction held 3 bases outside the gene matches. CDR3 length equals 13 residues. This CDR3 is CASSRDRNQPQHF. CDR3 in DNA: TGTGCCAGCAGCCGGGACAGAAATCAGCCCCAGCATTTT.

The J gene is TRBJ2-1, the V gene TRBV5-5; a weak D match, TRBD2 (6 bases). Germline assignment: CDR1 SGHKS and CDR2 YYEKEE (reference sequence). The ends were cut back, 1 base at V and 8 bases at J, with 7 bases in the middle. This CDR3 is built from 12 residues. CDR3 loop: CASSLTSHEQFF. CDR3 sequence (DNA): TGTGCCAGCAGCTTGACTAGCCATGAGCAGTTCTTC.

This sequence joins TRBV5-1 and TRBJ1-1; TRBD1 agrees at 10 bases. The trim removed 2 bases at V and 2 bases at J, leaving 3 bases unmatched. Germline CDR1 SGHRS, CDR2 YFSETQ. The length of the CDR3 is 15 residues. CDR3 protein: CASSFDRGRNTEAFF. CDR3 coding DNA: TGCGCCAGCAGCTTCGACAGGGGGCGAAACACTGAAGCTTTCTTT.

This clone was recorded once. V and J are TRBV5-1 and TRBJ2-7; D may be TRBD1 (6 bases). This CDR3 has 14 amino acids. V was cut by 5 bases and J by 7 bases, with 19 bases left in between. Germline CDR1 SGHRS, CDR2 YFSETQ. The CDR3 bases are TGCGCCAGCAGGCCTTCAGGGGCCCTCGAAGAGCAGTACTTC. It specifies CASRPSGALEEQYF.

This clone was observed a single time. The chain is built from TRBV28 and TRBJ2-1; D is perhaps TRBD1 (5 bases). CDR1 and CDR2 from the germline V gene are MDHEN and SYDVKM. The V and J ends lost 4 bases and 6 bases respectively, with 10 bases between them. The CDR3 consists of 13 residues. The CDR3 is CASSSDRRNEQFF. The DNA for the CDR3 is TGTGCCAGCAGTTCCGACAGACGCAATGAGCAGTTCTTC.

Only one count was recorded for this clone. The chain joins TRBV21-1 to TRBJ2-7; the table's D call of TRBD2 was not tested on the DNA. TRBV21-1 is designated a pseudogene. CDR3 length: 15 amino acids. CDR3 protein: CASSLRWVPPGEQYF. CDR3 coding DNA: TGTGCCAGCAGCCTACGGTGGGTCCCCCCGGGCGAGCAGTACTTC.

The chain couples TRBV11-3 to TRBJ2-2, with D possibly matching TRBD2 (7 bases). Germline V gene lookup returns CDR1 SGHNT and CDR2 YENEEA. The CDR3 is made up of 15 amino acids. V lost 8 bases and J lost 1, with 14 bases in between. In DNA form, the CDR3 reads TGTGCCAGCTCGGGGGGCCATATGAACACCGGGGAGCTGTTTTTT. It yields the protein CASSGGHMNTGELFF.

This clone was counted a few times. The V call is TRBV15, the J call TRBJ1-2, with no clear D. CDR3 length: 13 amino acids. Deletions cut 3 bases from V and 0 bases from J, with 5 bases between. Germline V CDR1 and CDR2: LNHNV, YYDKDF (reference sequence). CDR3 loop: CATSRAPNYGYTF. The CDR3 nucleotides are TGTGCCACCAGCAGGGCCCCTAACTATGGCTACACCTTC.

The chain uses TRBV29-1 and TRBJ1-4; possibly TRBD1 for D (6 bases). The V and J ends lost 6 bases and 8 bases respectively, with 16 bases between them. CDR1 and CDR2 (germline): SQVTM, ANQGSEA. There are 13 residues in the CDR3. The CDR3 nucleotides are TGCAGCGTCTCTGACAGGACCCGAGAAAAACTGTTTTTT. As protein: CSVSDRTREKLFF.